The next 19 T cell receptor beta chains were all read from a single sample in a study of blood T cell repertoires in COVID-19. Method: immunoSEQ multiplex PCR; TCRdb's copy keeps in-frame clones and lacks some. Of 95,000 to 150,000 clones in the sample, 71% were seen once. Sample: peripheral blood. The source is a human donor with acute or convalescent COVID-19. The donor label of this sample is uncertain.

This clone was seen just once. This chain joins TRBV6-6 and TRBJ2-1; D may be TRBD1 (5 bases). The CDR3 is 16 residues long. Trimming removed 5 bases from V and 1 base from J, with 15 bases in between. Per germline, CDR1 MNHNY and CDR2 SVGAGI (reference sequence). The CDR3 sequence is CASSPRGSRSYNEQFF. The CDR3, as DNA: TGTGCCAGCAGTCCTAGGGGCAGCCGATCCTACAATGAGCAGTTCTTC.

The CDR3 nucleotides read TGTGCCAGCAGTTCCCCGGCCTGGACAGGAGCTAACTATGGCTACACCTTC. Amino acids: CASSSPAWTGANYGYTF. The chain joins TRBV28 to TRBJ1-2; 7 nucleotides align to TRBD1. This CDR3 has 17 residues. In germline, CDR1 is MDHEN, CDR2 SYDVKM. The V and J ends lost 4 bases and 0 bases, in that order; junction bases with no gene match: 11.

The chain has TRBV6-5 and TRBJ2-3; 10 bases agree with TRBD1. This CDR3 comprises 16 residues. V dropped 0 bases and J dropped 1; count of bases not matched to a gene: 1. Per the germline V gene, CDR1 is MNHEY and CDR2 is SVGAGI. Written as DNA, the CDR3 is TGTGCCAGCAGTTACTCGACAGGGGGCGGCACAGATACGCAGTATTTT. Its translation: CASSYSTGGGTDTQYF.

The CDR3 loop is CASRQGATFYNSPLHF. The CDR3 DNA follows: TGTGCCAGTAGGCAGGGGGCGACTTTCTATAATTCACCCCTCCACTTT. The chain combines TRBV19 with TRBJ1-6; 8 nucleotides match TRBD1. V shed 6 bases and J 3 bases; nucleotides not matched to a gene: 7. The length of the CDR3 is 16 residues. The germline V gene encodes CDR1 LNHDA and CDR2 SQIVND (reference sequence).

The chain combines TRBV7-2 with TRBJ2-2; 7 bases agree with TRBD2. Germline lookup yields CDR1 SGHTA and CDR2 FQGNSA. This CDR3 is 16 amino acids long. The V and J ends lost 3 bases and 2 bases, in that order; junction bases with no gene match: 6. The CDR3 spells CASSFFGGYNTGELFF. The CDR3 bases are TGTGCCAGCAGCTTTTTCGGGGGGTATAACACCGGGGAGCTGTTTTTT.

This clone was seen only a few times. The sample has other DNA sequences that encode this CDR3 too. V and J are TRBV5-5 and TRBJ2-7; D possibly corresponds to TRBD2 (6 bases). The germline V and J ends were trimmed by 1 base and 0 bases, with 8 bases remaining between them. The CDR3 length is 14 residues. Germline CDR1 and CDR2: SGHKS and YYEKEE (reference sequence). Written as DNA, the CDR3 is TGTGCCAGCAGCTTGACGGGGGACTCCTACGAGCAGTACTTC. It codes for CASSLTGDSYEQYF.

This clone was observed a few times. The V and J genes are TRBV7-3 and TRBJ2-3; D is perhaps TRBD2 (6 bases). Trimming removed 1 base at V and 0 bases at J, with 11 bases between. Germline assignment: CDR1 SGHTA and CDR2 FQGTGA. The length of the CDR3 is 16 residues. The CDR3: CASSLNAGTSTDTQYF. The CDR3 region has the DNA TGTGCCAGCAGCTTAAACGCGGGAACAAGCACAGATACGCAGTATTTT.

This chain connects TRBV29-1 to TRBJ2-1, with D perhaps matching TRBD1 (6 bases). CDR3 size: 12 residues. Germline V lookup: CDR1 SQVTM, CDR2 ANQGSEA. Trimming shortened V by 5 bases and J by 6 bases, and 11 bases separated the two germline ends. The CDR3 loop reads CSVNQQGNEQFF. CDR3 coding DNA: TGCAGCGTTAACCAACAGGGCAATGAGCAGTTCTTC.

The rearrangement links TRBV5-1 to TRBJ1-2, with 8 bases fitting TRBD1. This CDR3 has 15 residues. The germline V gene has CDR1 SGHRS and CDR2 YFSETQ. V lost 4 bases, J lost 0 bases, and 5 bases stayed unmatched. In nucleotides, the CDR3 is TGCGCCAGCAGCGCGGGACAGGTGTCTAACTATGGCTACACCTTC. It encodes CASSAGQVSNYGYTF.

The chain couples TRBV4-1 to TRBJ1-3; 11 bases are shared with TRBD1. V lost 0 bases, J lost 4 bases, and 5 bases stayed unmatched. The germline V gene has CDR1 MGHRA and CDR2 YSYEKL. The CDR3 is made up of 17 amino acids. The CDR3 region is CASSQDRTGGLGNTIYF. The CDR3, as DNA: TGCGCCAGCAGCCAAGACAGGACAGGGGGCTTGGGAAACACCATATATTTT.

This clone was observed a handful of times. The chain carries TRBV18 and TRBJ2-5; 14 nucleotides match TRBD2. Germline V gives CDR1 KGHSH, CDR2 LQKENI. The CDR3 totals 20 residues. Trimming at V came to 2 bases and at J to 5 bases, leaving 16 bases not matched to a gene. The CDR3 coding sequence is TGTGCCAGCTCACCAGGCCCAAATCTCGGACTAGCGGGGGGAAAGGAGACCCAGTACTTC. Translated: CASSPGPNLGLAGGKETQYF.

The V gene is TRBV4-2, the J gene TRBJ2-1; D is perhaps TRBD1 (6 bases). The CDR3 loop spans 14 amino acids. Germline lookup yields CDR1 LGHNA and CDR2 YNFKEQ. V was cut by 1 base and J by 12 bases, with 16 bases left in between. This CDR3 reads CASSQAETRGSQFF. The DNA of the CDR3 is TGTGCCAGCAGCCAAGCTGAGACAAGGGGGTCGCAGTTCTTC.

This chain uses TRBV2 with TRBJ2-3, with D perhaps matching TRBD2 (6 bases). This CDR3 has 15 residues. Trimming stripped 5 bases from V and 0 bases from J, with 12 bases between. Germline V gene data show CDR1 as SNHLY and CDR2 as FYNNEI. This CDR3 reads CASSLLASSTDTQYF. CDR3 nucleotide sequence: TGTGCCAGCAGTCTTCTAGCGTCTAGCACAGATACGCAGTATTTT.

The chain couples TRBV4-2 to TRBJ1-1; D perhaps matches TRBD1 (5 bases). The CDR3 consists of 16 residues. Germline values: CDR1 LGHNA, CDR2 YNFKEQ. Trimming took 0 bases from V and 4 from J, leaving 15 bases between them. DNA for the CDR3: TGTGCCAGCAGCCAAGATAGTACGGGGAGGGGCACTGAAGCTTTCTTT. Translating it yields CASSQDSTGRGTEAFF.

In nucleotides, the CDR3 is TGTGCCAGCAGTTACGTGCGACTAGCGGCCGGGGAGCTGTTTTTT. This codes for CASSYVRLAAGELFF. The J gene is TRBJ2-2, the V gene TRBV6-2 or TRBV6-3, with TRBD2 matching over 9 bases. V lost 2 bases and J lost 6; bases outside the gene matches: 4. Germline CDR1 and CDR2: MNHEY and SVGEGT. This CDR3 region has 15 residues.

The chain combines TRBV5-1 with TRBJ2-3; D is possibly TRBD1 (6 bases). Germline lookup yields CDR1 SGHRS and CDR2 YFSETQ. The CDR3 runs to 16 residues. V gave up 0 bases and J gave up 2 bases, with 13 bases separating them. The CDR3 here is CASSLGGQTYTDTQYF. CDR3 nucleotides: TGCGCCAGCAGCTTGGGGGGGCAGACATACACAGATACGCAGTATTTT. The full variable domain, completed using reference TRBV5-1 and TRBJ2-3, is KAGVTQTPRYLIKTRGQQVTLSCSPISGHRSVSWYQQTPGQGLQFLFEYFSETQRNKGNFPGRFSGRQFSNSRSEMNVSTLELGDSALYLCASSLGGQTYTDTQYFGPGTRLTVL.

This clone was detected only once. This rearrangement joins TRBV6-5 to TRBJ1-2; TRBD1 is a possible D gene (6 bases). Germline assignment: CDR1 MNHEY and CDR2 SVGAGI. CDR3 length: 15 amino acids. Trimming cost V 0 bases and J 5 bases, with 13 bases left between them. For the CDR3, the DNA is TGTGCCAGCAGTTACTCGCGGGGGCCTAGGTATGGCTACACCTTC. Encoded protein: CASSYSRGPRYGYTF.

This sequence joins TRBV19 and TRBJ1-6, with D possibly TRBD1 on 6 matching bases. The CDR3 length is 15 residues. Germline V gene sequence: CDR1 LNHDA, CDR2 SQIVND (reference sequence). The V end was cut by 6 bases, the J end by 7 bases, with 16 bases between. The CDR3 loop reads CASSISRGGNSPLHF. The CDR3 nucleotides read TGTGCCAGTAGCATCTCGCGAGGGGGAAATTCACCCCTCCACTTT.

The V and J genes are TRBV12-3 or TRBV12-4 and TRBJ1-5, with unresolved D. V lost 6 bases, J lost 0 bases, and 3 bases lay in between. The CDR3 loop spans 12 amino acids. CDR3 region: CASRYSNQPQHF. For the CDR3, the DNA is TGTGCCAGCAGGTATAGCAATCAGCCCCAGCATTTT.